This T cell receptor (beta chain) was recovered during a study of cytomegalovirus exposure and HLA in healthy donors. Findings and limits, study-wide: A later analysis linked a missense variant in DCLRE1C to the trimming of TCR beta V and J genes. CMV serostatus was the only immune exposure information that was available.

On this clone itself: The antigen is undetermined.

The PCR used 60 Vbeta and 13 Jbeta primers. The method was immunoSEQ multiplex PCR; TCRdb's version includes in-frame clones alone and lacks a portion of them. Here the sample spans approximately 100,000 clones, roughly 80% being singletons. Material: PBMCs. This TCR derives from a man aged 50 or older in good health and CMV-seropositive.

The CDR3 region is CASSLGQTVYNSPLHF. CDR3 DNA sequence: TGTGCCAGCAGTTTAGGGCAGACCGTATATAATTCACCCCTCCACTTT. This chain links TRBV27 with TRBJ1-6, with D hard to call. Per the germline V gene, CDR1 is MNHEY and CDR2 is SMNVEV (reference sequence). V lost 2 bases and J 4 bases, leaving 12 bases between the germline ends. The length of the CDR3 is 16 residues.